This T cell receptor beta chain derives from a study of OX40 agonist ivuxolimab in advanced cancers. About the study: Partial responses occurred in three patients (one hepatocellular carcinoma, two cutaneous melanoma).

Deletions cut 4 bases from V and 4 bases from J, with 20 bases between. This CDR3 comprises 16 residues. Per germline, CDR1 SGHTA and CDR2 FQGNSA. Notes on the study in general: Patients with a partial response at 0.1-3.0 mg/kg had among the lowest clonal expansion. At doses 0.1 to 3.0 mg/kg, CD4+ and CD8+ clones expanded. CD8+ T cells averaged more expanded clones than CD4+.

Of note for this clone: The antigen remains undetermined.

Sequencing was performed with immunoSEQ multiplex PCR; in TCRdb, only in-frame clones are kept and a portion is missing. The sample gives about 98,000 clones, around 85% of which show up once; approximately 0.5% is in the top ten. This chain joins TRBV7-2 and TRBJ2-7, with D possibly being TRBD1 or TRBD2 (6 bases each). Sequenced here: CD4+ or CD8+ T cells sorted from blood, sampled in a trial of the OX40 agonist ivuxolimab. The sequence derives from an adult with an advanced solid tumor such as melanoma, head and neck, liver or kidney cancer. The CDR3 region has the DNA TGTGCCAGCAGCTCGGGATTGGGGGGCTTGGGATACGAGCAGTACTTC. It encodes CASSSGLGGLGYEQYF.